This is a list of T cell receptor beta chains from one sample in a study of T cell changes during pregnancy in multiple sclerosis. Only in-frame clones appear in the TCRdb table, and some are missing; sequencing was by immunoSEQ multiplex PCR. Seen here are approximately 90,000 clones, about nine tenths observed once, and the top ten hold around 1.7%. The source was peripheral blood, collected after pregnancy. These receptors all stem from a female donor in good health, enrolled as a control in a pregnancy study. CDR3s include the opening cysteine and the closing phenylalanine or tryptophan. D genes are given only for firm matches. Not every row has a clone size; where given, it reads once, few, many or a size class.

V: TRBV28
size: .
J: TRBJ1-5
D: .
length: 12
DNA: TGTGCCAGCAGCCGGGGCAATCAGCCCCAGCATTTT
CDR3: CASSRGNQPQHF

V: TRBV27
size: .
J: TRBJ2-7
D: TRBD2
length: 14
DNA: TGTGCCAGCAGAAGGACTAGCGGCGCCTACGAGCAGTACTTC
CDR3: CASRRTSGAYEQYF

V: TRBV2
size: medium-sized
J: TRBJ1-6
D: TRBD1
length: 16
DNA: TGTGCCAGCAGTGAATCCCGGGACAGGGGCCATTCACCCCTCCACTTT
CDR3: CASSESRDRGHSPLHF

V: TRBV7-9
size: .
J: TRBJ2-7
D: TRBD1
length: 15
DNA: TGTGCCAGCAGCCTAGGGACAGGCCTCGGTCACGAGCAGTACTTC
CDR3: CASSLGTGLGHEQYF

V: TRBV7-9
size: .
J: TRBJ1-1
D: TRBD1
length: 13
DNA: TGTGCCAGCAGCTACAGGGGTGGGACTGAAGCTTTCTTT
CDR3: CASSYRGGTEAFF

V: TRBV7-9
size: .
J: TRBJ2-7
D: TRBD1
length: 16
DNA: TGTGCCAGCAGCCACCTAAGGGGGACAGGGAATCGCGAGCAGTACTTC
CDR3: CASSHLRGTGNREQYF

V: TRBV9
size: .
J: TRBJ1-3
D: .
length: 13
DNA: TGTGCCAGCAGCGTCACAGCCGGAAACACCATATATTTT
CDR3: CASSVTAGNTIYF

V: TRBV4-3
size: .
J: TRBJ1-1
D: .
length: 14
DNA: TGCGCCAGCAGCCAAGATAGCAATTGGCGGGAAGCTTTCTTT
CDR3: CASSQDSNWREAFF

V: TRBV28
size: .
J: TRBJ2-7
D: TRBD2
length: 15
DNA: TGTGCCAGCAAATCGGGGGGGGCGCTTCGGTACGAGCAGTACTTC
CDR3: CASKSGGALRYEQYF

V: TRBV4-3
size: .
J: TRBJ2-2
D: TRBD1
length: 16
DNA: TGCGCCAGCAGCCGCCCTCCGGGGACAGACACCGGGGAGCTGTTTTTT
CDR3: CASSRPPGTDTGELFF

V: TRBV5-1
size: .
J: TRBJ2-5
D: TRBD2
length: 15
DNA: TGCGCCAGCAGCGCGTTAGCGGGGAGGTTAGAGACCCAGTACTTC
CDR3: CASSALAGRLETQYF

V: TRBV9
size: .
J: TRBJ1-3
D: .
length: 13
DNA: TGTGCCAGCAGCGAATTAAGCGGAAACACCATATATTTT
CDR3: CASSELSGNTIYF

V: TRBV18
size: .
J: TRBJ1-1
D: TRBD1
length: 16
DNA: TGTGCCAGCTCACCGCGGCAACCGACAGGGGGGAATGAAGCTTTCTTT
CDR3: CASSPRQPTGGNEAFF

V: TRBV5-1
size: .
J: TRBJ2-2
D: TRBD2
length: 15
DNA: TGCGCCAGCAGCTTTCGGGGGGGGAACACCGGGGAGCTGTTTTTT
CDR3: CASSFRGGNTGELFF

V: TRBV19
size: .
J: TRBJ2-5
D: .
length: 14
DNA: TGTGCCAGTAGTATAACTGGGGGCAAGGAGACCCAGTACTTC
CDR3: CASSITGGKETQYF

V: TRBV9
size: .
J: TRBJ2-3
D: .
length: 13
DNA: TGTGCCAGCAGCGTAGGGGGGGCAGATACGCAGTATTTT
CDR3: CASSVGGADTQYF

V: TRBV7-3
size: many
J: TRBJ2-2
D: .
length: 17
DNA: TGTGCCAGCAGCCCCCATCAGGGCGGGGAGAACACCGGGGAGCTGTTTTTT
CDR3: CASSPHQGGENTGELFF

V: TRBV19
size: .
J: TRBJ2-7
D: .
length: 15
DNA: TGTGCCAGTAGTCAGGGACAGCCGGGGGCCTACGAGCAGTACTTC
CDR3: CASSQGQPGAYEQYF

V: TRBV9
size: .
J: TRBJ2-4
D: TRBD2
length: 15
DNA: TGTGCCAGCAGCGTTGGAGCGGGGGCCGGGGACATTCAGTACTTC
CDR3: CASSVGAGAGDIQYF

V: TRBV14
size: .
J: TRBJ2-4
D: .
length: 14
DNA: TGTGCCAGCAGCCAAACAGGGAACCAGGACATTCAGTACTTC
CDR3: CASSQTGNQDIQYF

V: TRBV7-6
size: .
J: TRBJ2-5
D: TRBD1
length: 17
DNA: TGTGCCAGCAGCTTACTCCGGGACAGGGGGCCGGGGGAGACCCAGTACTTC
CDR3: CASSLLRDRGPGETQYF

V: TRBV14
size: .
J: TRBJ2-2
D: .
length: 14
DNA: TGTGCCAGCAGCCGCCGTCACTACACCGGGGAGCTGTTTTTT
CDR3: CASSRRHYTGELFF

V: TRBV6-5
size: few
J: TRBJ1-1
D: .
length: 15
DNA: TGTGCCAGCAGCCCACTAGACAGGCTAAACACTGAAGCTTTCTTT
CDR3: CASSPLDRLNTEAFF

V: TRBV6-5
size: .
J: TRBJ2-7
D: TRBD2
length: 15
DNA: TGTGCCAGCAGTTCCGCGACTAGCGGTCGTTACGAGCAGTACTTC
CDR3: CASSSATSGRYEQYF

V: TRBV11-2
size: .
J: TRBJ2-5
D: TRBD2
length: 16
DNA: TGTGCCAGCAGCTTATCAGCTAGCGGGGGACAAGAGACCCAGTACTTC
CDR3: CASSLSASGGQETQYF

V: TRBV19
size: .
J: TRBJ2-1
D: TRBD1
length: 13
DNA: TGTGCCAGTAGTGGCCCGACAGGGCCCCCTCCGTTCTTC
CDR3: CASSGPTGPPPFF

V: TRBV28
size: .
J: TRBJ2-2
D: .
length: 12
DNA: TGTGCCAGCAGCACACCCCCCGGGGAGCTGTTTTTT
CDR3: CASSTPPGELFF

V: TRBV7-9
size: once
J: TRBJ2-5
D: TRBD2
length: 14
DNA: TGTGCCAGCAGCCGGTCGGGGGGTCAAGAGACCCAGTACTTC
CDR3: CASSRSGGQETQYF

V: TRBV9
size: .
J: TRBJ2-3
D: .
length: 15
DNA: TGTGCCAGCAGCGTAGCTTGGGGGCCTGGAGATACGCAGTATTTT
CDR3: CASSVAWGPGDTQYF

V: TRBV27
size: .
J: TRBJ2-7
D: TRBD2
length: 14
DNA: TGTGCCAGCAGTCATACTAGCGTCAGTCACGAGCAGTACTTC
CDR3: CASSHTSVSHEQYF

V: TRBV7-9
size: .
J: TRBJ1-4
D: TRBD1
length: 13
DNA: TGTGCCAGCAGCTGGACAGGGGGTGAAAAACTGTTTTTT
CDR3: CASSWTGGEKLFF

V: TRBV4-2
size: few
J: TRBJ2-7
D: TRBD1
length: 18
DNA: TGTGCCAGCAGCAAGAGTGTCCAAGGACAGGGGATTACCTACGAGCAGTACTTC
CDR3: CASSKSVQGQGITYEQYF

V: TRBV7-2
size: .
J: TRBJ2-1
D: TRBD2
length: 14
DNA: TGTGCCAGCAGCTTGGGACTAGTCTACAATGAGCAGTTCTTC
CDR3: CASSLGLVYNEQFF

V: TRBV30
size: .
J: TRBJ2-2
D: TRBD1
length: 15
DNA: TGTGCCTGGAGTGTACGGGACAGCCTAGGCGGGGAGCTGTTTTTT
CDR3: CAWSVRDSLGGELFF

V: TRBV10-3
size: .
J: TRBJ2-3
D: TRBD1
length: 17
DNA: TGTGCCATCAGTGAATCTAGACAGGGGGGAGGCACAGATACGCAGTATTTT
CDR3: CAISESRQGGGTDTQYF

V: TRBV7-3
size: .
J: TRBJ2-1
D: TRBD2
length: 15
DNA: TGTGCCAGCAGCCCCCTCGGGGGGGCCTTAAATGAGCAGTTCTTC
CDR3: CASSPLGGALNEQFF

V: TRBV10-3
size: .
J: TRBJ2-3
D: .
length: 18
DNA: TGTGCCATCAGTGAGTCGGCTCCTTGGGGGGGGGCGTTTTCATTCACGGATTTT
CDR3: CAISESAPWGGAFSFTDF

V: TRBV5-1
size: .
J: TRBJ1-1
D: TRBD1
length: 16
DNA: TGCGCCAGCAGCTTGGCCTTTAGACAGGGAAACACTGAAGCTTTCTTT
CDR3: CASSLAFRQGNTEAFF

V: TRBV2
size: .
J: TRBJ2-7
D: .
length: 15
DNA: TGTGCCAGCAGTGAAACAGAAATGGACTCCTACGAGCAGTACTTC
CDR3: CASSETEMDSYEQYF

V: TRBV9
size: .
J: TRBJ2-7
D: TRBD1
length: 14
DNA: TGTGCCAGCAGCGTTGCGACAGGGTCTTACGAGCAGTACTTC
CDR3: CASSVATGSYEQYF

V: TRBV9
size: .
J: TRBJ1-5
D: .
length: 12
DNA: TGTGCCAGCAGCGGGGGGGATCAGCCCCAGCATTTT
CDR3: CASSGGDQPQHF

V: TRBV30
size: .
J: TRBJ2-1
D: .
length: 15
DNA: TGTGCCTGGACAGGAAGTGAGTTGTCCTACAATGAGCAGTTCTTC
CDR3: CAWTGSELSYNEQFF

V: TRBV18
size: .
J: TRBJ2-3
D: TRBD1
length: 16
DNA: TGTGCCAGCTCACCACCCGAACAGGGGTTTGGAGATACGCAGTATTTT
CDR3: CASSPPEQGFGDTQYF